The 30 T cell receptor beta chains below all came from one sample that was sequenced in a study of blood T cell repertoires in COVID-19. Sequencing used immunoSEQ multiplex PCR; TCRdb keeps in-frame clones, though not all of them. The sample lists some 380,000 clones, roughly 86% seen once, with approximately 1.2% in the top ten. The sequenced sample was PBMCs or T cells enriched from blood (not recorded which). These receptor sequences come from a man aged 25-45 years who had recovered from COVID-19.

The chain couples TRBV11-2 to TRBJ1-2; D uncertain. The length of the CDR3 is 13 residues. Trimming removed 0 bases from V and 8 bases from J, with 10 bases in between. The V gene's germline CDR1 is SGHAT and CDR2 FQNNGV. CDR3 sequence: CASSLELSLGYTF. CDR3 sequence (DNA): TGTGCCAGCAGCTTAGAACTTTCGCTGGGCTACACCTTC.

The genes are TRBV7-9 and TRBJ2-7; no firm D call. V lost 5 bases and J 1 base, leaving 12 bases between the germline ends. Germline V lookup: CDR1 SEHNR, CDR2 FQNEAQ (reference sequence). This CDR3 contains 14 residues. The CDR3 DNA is TGTGCCAGCAGCCCCCGTATGAGTTCCTACGAGCAGTACTTC. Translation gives CASSPRMSSYEQYF.

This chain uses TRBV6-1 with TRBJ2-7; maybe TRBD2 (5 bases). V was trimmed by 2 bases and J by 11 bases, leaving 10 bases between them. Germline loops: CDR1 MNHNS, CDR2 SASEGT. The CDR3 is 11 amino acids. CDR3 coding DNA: TGTGCCAGCAGTGAAACGGGAAGCAAGTACTTC. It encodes CASSETGSKYF.

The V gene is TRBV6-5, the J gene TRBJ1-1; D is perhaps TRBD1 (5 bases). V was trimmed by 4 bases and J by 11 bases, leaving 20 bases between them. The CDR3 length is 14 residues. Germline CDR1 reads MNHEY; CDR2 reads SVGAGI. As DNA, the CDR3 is TGTGCCAGCAGTTCCGGTCCCGGGACTGACCGGGCTTTCTTT. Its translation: CASSSGPGTDRAFF.

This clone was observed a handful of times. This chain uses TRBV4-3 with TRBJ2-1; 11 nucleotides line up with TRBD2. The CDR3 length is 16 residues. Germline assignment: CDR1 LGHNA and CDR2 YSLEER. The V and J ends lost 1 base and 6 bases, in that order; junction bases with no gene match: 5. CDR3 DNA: TGCGCCAGCAGCCAAGTTGCTAGCGGGGGGTTCAATGAGCAGTTCTTC. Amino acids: CASSQVASGGFNEQFF.

The CDR3 sequence is CASRVVNSPLHF. The CDR3 DNA reads TGTGCCAGCCGGGTTGTTAATTCACCCCTCCACTTT. This chain connects TRBV5-8 to TRBJ1-6; D gene unclear. Germline CDR1 reads SGHTS; CDR2 reads YDEGEE. The CDR3 runs to 12 residues. V was shortened by 7 bases and J by 6 bases, with 8 bases between the two germline ends. The whole variable domain, filled in from reference TRBV5-8 and TRBJ1-6, reads EAGVTQSPTHLIKTRGQQATLRCSPISGHTSVYWYQQALGLGLQFLLWYDEGEERNRGNFPPRFSGRQFPNYSSELNVNALELEDSALYLCASRVVNSPLHFGNGTRLTVT.

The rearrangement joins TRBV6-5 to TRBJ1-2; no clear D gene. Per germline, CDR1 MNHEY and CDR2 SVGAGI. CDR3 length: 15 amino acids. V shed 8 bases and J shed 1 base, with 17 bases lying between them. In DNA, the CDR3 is TGTGCCAGCCGGAGGACTCTCAACCTTAACTATGGCTACACCTTC. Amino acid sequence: CASRRTLNLNYGYTF.

CDR3 region: CASSQELSGNTIYF. In DNA, the CDR3 is TGCGCCAGCAGCCAAGAACTCTCTGGAAACACCATATATTTT. V gene TRBV4-1 combines with J gene TRBJ1-3; D call uncertain. V was cut by 0 bases and J by 0 bases, with 3 bases left in between. This CDR3 has 14 residues. The V gene's germline CDR1 is MGHRA and CDR2 YSYEKL.

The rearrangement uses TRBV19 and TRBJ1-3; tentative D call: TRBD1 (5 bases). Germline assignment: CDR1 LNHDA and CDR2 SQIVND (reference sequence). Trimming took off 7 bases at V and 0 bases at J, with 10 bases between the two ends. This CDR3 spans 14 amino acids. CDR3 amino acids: CASTGLSSGNTIYF. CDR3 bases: TGTGCCAGTACAGGGCTTAGCTCTGGAAACACCATATATTTT.

The CDR3 coding sequence is TGTGCCAGCTCATGGACGGGACAGCTGAATGAAGCTTTCTTT. This encodes CASSWTGQLNEAFF. The chain joins TRBV18 to TRBJ1-1; 7 bases are shared with TRBD1. CDR1 is KGHSH, CDR2 LQKENI, per germline. CDR3 length: 14 amino acids. Trimming removed 5 bases from V and 7 bases from J; junction bases left unmatched: 10.

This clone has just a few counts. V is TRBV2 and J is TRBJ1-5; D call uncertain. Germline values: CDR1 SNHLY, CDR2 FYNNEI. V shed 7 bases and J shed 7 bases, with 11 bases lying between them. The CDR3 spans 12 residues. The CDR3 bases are TGTGCCAGCACCATGGCGGGCCAGCCCCAGCATTTT. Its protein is CASTMAGQPQHF.

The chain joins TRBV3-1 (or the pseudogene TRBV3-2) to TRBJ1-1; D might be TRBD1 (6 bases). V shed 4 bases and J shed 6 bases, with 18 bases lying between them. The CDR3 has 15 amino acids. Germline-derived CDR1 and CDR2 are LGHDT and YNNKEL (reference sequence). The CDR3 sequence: CASSLLGGGQPEAFF. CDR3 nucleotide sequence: TGTGCCAGCAGCCTCCTAGGGGGGGGGCAACCTGAAGCTTTCTTT.

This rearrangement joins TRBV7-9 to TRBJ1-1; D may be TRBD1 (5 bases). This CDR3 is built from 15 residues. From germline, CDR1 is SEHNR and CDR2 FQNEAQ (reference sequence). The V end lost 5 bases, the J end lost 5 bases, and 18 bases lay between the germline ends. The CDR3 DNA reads TGTGCCAGCAGCCCGGGGGTGGGACTCAGTACTGAAGCTTTCTTT. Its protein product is CASSPGVGLSTEAFF. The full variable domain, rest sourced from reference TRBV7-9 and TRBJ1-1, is DTGVSQNPRHKITKRGQNVTFRCDPISEHNRLYWYRQTLGQGPEFLTYFQNEAQLEKSRLLSDRFSAERPKGSFSTLEIQRTEQGDSAMYLCASSPGVGLSTEAFFGQGTRLTVV.

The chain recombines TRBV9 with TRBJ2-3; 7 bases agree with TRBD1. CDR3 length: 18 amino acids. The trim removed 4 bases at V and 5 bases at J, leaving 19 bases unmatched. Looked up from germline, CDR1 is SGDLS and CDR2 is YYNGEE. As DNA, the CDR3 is TGTGCCAGCAGCTTGAGCCCCCGGGGACAGCAAGGGAAAGATACGCAGTATTTT. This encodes CASSLSPRGQQGKDTQYF.

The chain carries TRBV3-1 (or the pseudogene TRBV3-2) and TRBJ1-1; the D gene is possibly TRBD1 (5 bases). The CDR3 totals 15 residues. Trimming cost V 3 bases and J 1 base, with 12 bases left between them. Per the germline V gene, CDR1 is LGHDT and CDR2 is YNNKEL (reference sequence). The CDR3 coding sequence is TGTGCCAGCAGCCAGAGAGACCAGGGGAACACTGAAGCTTTCTTT. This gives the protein CASSQRDQGNTEAFF.

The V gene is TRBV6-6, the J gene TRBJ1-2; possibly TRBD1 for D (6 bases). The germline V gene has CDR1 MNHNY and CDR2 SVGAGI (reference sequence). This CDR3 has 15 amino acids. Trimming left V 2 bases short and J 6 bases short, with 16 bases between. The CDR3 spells CASSYIGGPGDGYTF. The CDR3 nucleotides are TGTGCCAGCAGTTACATTGGGGGCCCCGGGGATGGCTACACCTTC.

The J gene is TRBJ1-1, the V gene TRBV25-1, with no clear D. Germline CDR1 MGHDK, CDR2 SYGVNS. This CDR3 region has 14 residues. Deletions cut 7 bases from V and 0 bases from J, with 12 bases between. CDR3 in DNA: TGTGCCAGCACCCCGCTAAATTTGAACACTGAAGCTTTCTTT. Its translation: CASTPLNLNTEAFF.

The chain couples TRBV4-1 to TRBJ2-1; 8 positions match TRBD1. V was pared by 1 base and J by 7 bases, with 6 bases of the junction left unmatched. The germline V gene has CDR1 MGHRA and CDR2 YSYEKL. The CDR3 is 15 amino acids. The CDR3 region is CASSQVDRGGNEQFF. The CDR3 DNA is TGCGCCAGCAGCCAAGTTGACAGGGGAGGAAATGAGCAGTTCTTC.

This CDR3 reads CASSLDQGGNSPLHF. The CDR3 region has the DNA TGTGCCAGCAGCTTGGACCAGGGAGGTAATTCACCCCTCCACTTT. The chain joins TRBV5-4 to TRBJ1-6, with D perhaps TRBD1 (5 bases). The CDR3 is made up of 15 amino acids. Trimming took off 0 bases at V and 6 bases at J, with 10 bases between the two ends. Germline V gene lookup returns CDR1 SGHNT and CDR2 YYREEE (reference sequence).

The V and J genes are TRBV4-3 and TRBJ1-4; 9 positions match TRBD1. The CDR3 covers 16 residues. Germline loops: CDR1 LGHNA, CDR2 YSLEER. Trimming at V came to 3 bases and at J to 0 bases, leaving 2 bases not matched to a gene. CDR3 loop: CASSQGQGPTNEKLFF. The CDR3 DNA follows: TGCGCCAGCAGCCAGGGACAGGGCCCAACTAATGAAAAACTGTTTTTT.

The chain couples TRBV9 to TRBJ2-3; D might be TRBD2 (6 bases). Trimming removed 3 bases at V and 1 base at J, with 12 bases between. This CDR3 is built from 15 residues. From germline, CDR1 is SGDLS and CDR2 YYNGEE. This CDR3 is CASSAGPGGTDTQYF. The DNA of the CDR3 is TGTGCCAGCAGCGCCGGACCGGGGGGCACAGATACGCAGTATTTT.

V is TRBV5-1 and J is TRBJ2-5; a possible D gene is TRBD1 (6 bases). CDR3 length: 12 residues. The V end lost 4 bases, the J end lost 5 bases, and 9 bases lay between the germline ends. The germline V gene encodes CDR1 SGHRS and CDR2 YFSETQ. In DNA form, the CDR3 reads TGCGCCAGCAGCGGGGGCAGGGAGACCCAGTACTTC. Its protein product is CASSGGRETQYF.

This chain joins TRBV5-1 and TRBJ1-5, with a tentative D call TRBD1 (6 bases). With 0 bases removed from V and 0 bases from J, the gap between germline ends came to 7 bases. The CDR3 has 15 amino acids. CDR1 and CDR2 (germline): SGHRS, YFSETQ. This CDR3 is CASSLGTVSNQPQHF. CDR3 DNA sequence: TGCGCCAGCAGCTTGGGGACAGTTAGCAATCAGCCCCAGCATTTT.

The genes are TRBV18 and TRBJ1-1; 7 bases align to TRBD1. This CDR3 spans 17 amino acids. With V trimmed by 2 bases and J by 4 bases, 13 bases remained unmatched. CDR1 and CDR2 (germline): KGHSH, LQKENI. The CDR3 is CASSPIGQDSWGTEAFF. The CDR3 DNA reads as TGTGCCAGCTCACCAATTGGACAGGATTCATGGGGCACTGAAGCTTTCTTT.

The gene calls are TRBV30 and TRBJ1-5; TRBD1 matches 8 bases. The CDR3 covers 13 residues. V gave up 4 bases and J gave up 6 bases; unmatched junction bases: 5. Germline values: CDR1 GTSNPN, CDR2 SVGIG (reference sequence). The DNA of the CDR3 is TGTGCCTGGAATGGACAGGGAGGTCAGCCCCAGCATTTT. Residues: CAWNGQGGQPQHF.

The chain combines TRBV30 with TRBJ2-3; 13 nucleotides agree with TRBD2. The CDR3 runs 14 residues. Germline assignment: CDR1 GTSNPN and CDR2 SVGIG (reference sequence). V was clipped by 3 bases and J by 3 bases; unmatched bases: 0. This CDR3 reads CAWRTSGGTDTQYF. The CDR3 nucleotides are TGTGCCTGGAGGACTAGCGGGGGGACAGATACGCAGTATTTT.

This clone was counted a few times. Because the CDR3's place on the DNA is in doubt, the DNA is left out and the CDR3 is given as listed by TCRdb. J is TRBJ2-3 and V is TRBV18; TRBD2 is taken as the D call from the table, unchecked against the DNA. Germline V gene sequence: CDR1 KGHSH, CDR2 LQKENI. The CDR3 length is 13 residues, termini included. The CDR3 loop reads CASSPVVGGGAYF.

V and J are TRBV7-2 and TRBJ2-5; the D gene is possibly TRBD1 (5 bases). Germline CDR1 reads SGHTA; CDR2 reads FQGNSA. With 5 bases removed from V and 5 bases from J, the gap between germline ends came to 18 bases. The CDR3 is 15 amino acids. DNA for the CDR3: TGTGCCAGCAGCCCAGAAGGGTGGGGCCGGGAGACCCAGTACTTC. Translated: CASSPEGWGRETQYF.

CDR3 residues: CASRKQGSNTEAFF. CDR3 DNA sequence: TGCGCCAGCAGAAAACAGGGGTCTAACACTGAAGCTTTCTTT. V usage is TRBV5-1 and J usage is TRBJ1-1; 7 nucleotides agree with TRBD1. Germline lookup yields CDR1 SGHRS and CDR2 YFSETQ. CDR3 length: 14 residues. Trimming removed 5 bases from V and 2 bases from J; junction bases left unmatched: 6.

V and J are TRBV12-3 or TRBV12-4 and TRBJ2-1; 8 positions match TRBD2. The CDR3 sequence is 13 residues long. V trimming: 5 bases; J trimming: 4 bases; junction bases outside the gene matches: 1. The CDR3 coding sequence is TGTGCCAGCAGTCCGGGGGGGTACAATGAGCAGTTCTTC. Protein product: CASSPGGYNEQFF.